Here is one T cell receptor beta chain with its context. Its antigen is as yet unknown. V shed 1 base, J shed 0 bases, and the junction held 5 bases outside the gene matches. This CDR3 is 17 amino acids long. Germline V lookup: CDR1 SGDLS, CDR2 YYNGEE. These data belong to a study of T cells in localized non-small cell lung cancer. Method: immunoSEQ multiplex PCR; TCRdb's copy keeps in-frame clones and lacks some. The data hold 4,500 to 5,000 clones, with under 35% observed a single time. Findings of the study overall: It was uninvolved adjacent lung that showed the highest T cell clonality, exceeding tumor. Adjacent lung had a median about 60 of the 100 largest tumor clones.

Sample: lung tumor tissue, taken before any cancer treatment. The clonotype comes from a woman aged 40 to 75 with stage II squamous cell lung carcinoma. The V gene is TRBV9, the J gene TRBJ2-2; 8 bases match TRBD1. CDR3 in amino acids: CASSVPGTGANTGELFF. CDR3 DNA: TGTGCCAGCAGCGTACCTGGGACAGGCGCGAACACCGGGGAGCTGTTTTTT.